Below are 7 T cell receptor beta chains sequenced from a single sample in a study of spatial heterogeneity in lung cancer (dated 2019 in TCRdb). Library generation was performed with 5' RACE. TCRdb shows the sequencer as NextSeq 500. TCRdb's own reprocessing of the public reads used fastp at Q25 and MiXCR and kept productive beta chains. Merged by CDR3 protein, the rows form single entries marked with the most common genes and DNA. This sample holds roughly 39,000 distinct CDR3 sequences; approximately 7.5% were observed only once. The ten largest clonotypes hold 25% to 35% of the sample. The meaning of the sample's time point label: sample taken at primary tumor resection. Specimen: PBMCs, collected at surgery. Receptors originate from a male donor with early-stage non-small cell lung cancer.

This clonotype was seen a handful of times. The chain is built from TRBV19 and TRBJ2-3, with TRBD1 matching over 9 bases. Trimming took 5 bases from V and 4 from J; bases not matched to a gene: 4. Germline-derived CDR1 and CDR2 are LNHDA and SQIVND (reference sequence). The CDR3 has 14 residues. For the CDR3, the DNA is TGTGCCAGTAGTGCCACAGGGGGCCCAGATACGCAGTATTTT. It is translated as CASSATGGPDTQYF.

This clonotype was recorded many times. The chain combines TRBV10-3 with TRBJ2-1; tentatively, D is TRBD1 (6 bases). The CDR3 length is 15 residues. Germline values: CDR1 ENHRY, CDR2 SYGVKD. V lost 11 bases, J lost 5 bases, and 22 bases lay in between. This CDR3 is CASQVGQGIHNEQFF. Here the CDR3 DNA reads TGTGCCTCCCAAGTGGGGCAGGGGATCCACAATGAGCAGTTCTTC.

This clonotype was seen a few times. The CDR3 is CATSSKFGSPLHF. The CDR3 coding sequence is TGTGCCACCAGCAGCAAATTTGGCTCACCCCTCCACTTT. The chain joins TRBV15 to TRBJ1-6; unclear D gene. V lost 3 bases and J 10 bases, leaving 10 bases between the germline ends. Germline CDR1 reads LNHNV; CDR2 reads YYDKDF (reference sequence). This CDR3 has 13 residues.

This clonotype was seen repeatedly, ten times or more. This chain connects TRBV5-4 to TRBJ2-7; perhaps D is TRBD1 or TRBD2 (5 bases each). The CDR3 consists of 16 residues. V gave up 7 bases and J gave up 0 bases, with 20 bases separating them. The germline gives CDR1 SGHNT, CDR2 YYREEE (reference sequence). The CDR3 spells CASQVSLGTNSYEQYF. CDR3 sequence (DNA): TGTGCCAGCCAAGTAAGTCTAGGGACCAACTCCTACGAGCAGTACTTC.

Many counts were recorded for this clonotype. The J gene is TRBJ1-6, the V gene TRBV20-1; TRBD1 aligns across 9 bases. The CDR3 totals 14 residues. The germline V gene encodes CDR1 DFQATT and CDR2 SNEGSKA (reference sequence). V was clipped by 5 bases and J by 9 bases; unmatched bases: 8. CDR3 in amino acids: CSAGTGTGSSPLHF. In DNA form, the CDR3 reads TGCAGTGCTGGAACCGGGACAGGGTCTTCACCCCTCCACTTT.

This clonotype was counted ten times or more. The V and J genes are TRBV20-1 and TRBJ2-3; TRBD2 matches at 9 bases. With 0 bases clipped from V and 14 bases from J, the junction kept 3 bases outside the gene matches. Germline V gene sequence: CDR1 DFQATT, CDR2 SNEGSKA (reference sequence). This CDR3 spans 11 amino acids. CDR3 in amino acids: CSAREGTSLYF. The DNA for the CDR3 is TGCAGTGCTAGAGAAGGGACTAGCCTGTATTTT.

This chain connects TRBV9 to TRBJ2-3; TRBD1 aligns across 10 bases. CDR1 SGDLS and CDR2 YYNGEE come from the germline V gene. The CDR3 is 16 residues long. V lost 3 bases and J lost 9; bases outside the gene matches: 13. CDR3 coding DNA: TGTGCCAGCAGCGCTCAGCCCGGGACAGGGGTAGGAACGCAGTATTTT. This codes for CASSAQPGTGVGTQYF.